This TCR beta chain was found in a study of blood T cell repertoires in COVID-19. The table came from immunoSEQ multiplex PCR; TCRdb's copy has only in-frame clones and leaves some out. The sample has tens of thousands of clones, roughly 85% seen once. The sequencing input was peripheral blood. This TCR derives from an elderly man with acute or convalescent COVID-19.

CDR3 DNA: TGTGCCAGTAATACACTCGGGAGCTCCTCCTATAATTCACCCCTCCACTTT. As protein: CASNTLGSSSYNSPLHF. The chain recombines TRBV19 with TRBJ1-6; D unclear. Trimming left V 7 bases short and J 0 bases short, with 16 bases between. Looked up from germline, CDR1 is LNHDA and CDR2 is SQIVND (reference sequence). The CDR3 loop spans 17 amino acids.